What follows describes a single TCR beta chain. These data are taken from a study of OX40 agonist ivuxolimab in advanced cancers. Overall study: The patients' treatment was ivuxolimab, an agonistic anti-OX40 (CD134) antibody.

V was shortened by 0 bases and J by 4 bases, with 10 bases between the two germline ends. CDR1 MNHEY and CDR2 SMNVEV come from the germline V gene (reference sequence). The CDR3 is 14 residues long. TCRdb keeps only in-frame clones here, not all; method: immunoSEQ multiplex PCR. The sample consists of around 40,000 clones, around 89% of them appearing once. The clonotype originates from an adult with an advanced solid tumor such as melanoma, head and neck, liver or kidney cancer. The V gene is TRBV27, the J gene TRBJ2-7, with D perhaps matching TRBD2 (6 bases). Specimen: CD4+ or CD8+ T cells sorted from blood, collected in a trial of the OX40 agonist ivuxolimab. CDR3 coding DNA: TGTGCCAGCAGTTTATCGAAGGAGGGATACGAGCAGTACTTC. Protein: CASSLSKEGYEQYF.